These T cell receptor beta chains were read from a single sample in a study of blood T cells in healthy people across ages. Each CDR3 protein is one row after TCRdb ran MiXCR on the 5' RACE reads. The table lists 1.5 million to 2 million distinct CDR3 sequences, roughly 52% of them singletons. The specimen sequenced was blood. Every receptor here comes from a woman between 40 and 50 years old in good health. The CDR3 runs from the conserved cysteine through the conserved F or W. Fields, in order: D gene, V gene, J gene, clone size, CDR3 DNA, CDR3 protein. A D gene is named only where the DNA matches it firmly. Only some rows state a clone size, as once, few, many or a class for expanded clones.

d_gene: TRBD1; v_gene: TRBV2; j_gene: TRBJ1-2; abundance: -; CDR3nt: TGTGCCAGCAGTCAAAAAGTCGACAGGGTTTTCTATGGCTACACCTTC; CDR3aa: CASSQKVDRVFYGYTF
d_gene: -; v_gene: TRBV11-2; j_gene: TRBJ2-1; abundance: few; CDR3nt: TGTGCCAGCAGCCGTGGACAAGGGGCGCTATACAATGAGCAGTTCTTC; CDR3aa: CASSRGQGALYNEQFF
d_gene: -; v_gene: TRBV2; j_gene: TRBJ1-5; abundance: -; CDR3nt: TGTGCCAGCAGTTCCGACAGGTCCCAATGGCCCCAGCATTTT; CDR3aa: CASSSDRSQWPQHF
d_gene: -; v_gene: TRBV5-1; j_gene: TRBJ2-3; abundance: -; CDR3nt: TGCGCCAGCAGCGTGGCCCGGCCAGATACGCAGTATTTT; CDR3aa: CASSVARPDTQYF
d_gene: TRBD1; v_gene: TRBV28; j_gene: TRBJ2-6; abundance: few; CDR3nt: TGTGCCAGCAGTCAACCACTAGGGACAGGCCACTCTGGGGCCAACGTCCTGACTTTC; CDR3aa: CASSQPLGTGHSGANVLTF
d_gene: TRBD1; v_gene: TRBV5-4; j_gene: TRBJ2-7; abundance: few; CDR3nt: TGTGCCAGCAGCGTGGGACAGACCATCTACGAGCAGTACTTC; CDR3aa: CASSVGQTIYEQYF
d_gene: -; v_gene: TRBV20-1; j_gene: TRBJ2-4; abundance: few; CDR3nt: TGCAGTGCTAGAGAGGAAGTGGGGGTTTTAGGCAAAAACATTCAGTACTTC; CDR3aa: CSAREEVGVLGKNIQYF
d_gene: TRBD2; v_gene: TRBV10-3; j_gene: TRBJ2-7; abundance: many; CDR3nt: TGTGCCATCAAAGGAACTAGCGGGTCTACCTACGAGCAGTACTTC; CDR3aa: CAIKGTSGSTYEQYF
d_gene: -; v_gene: TRBV5-1; j_gene: TRBJ2-7; abundance: -; CDR3nt: TGCGCCAGCAGCTTGGTGGGGACATACTCCTACGAGCAGTACTTC; CDR3aa: CASSLVGTYSYEQYF
d_gene: -; v_gene: TRBV5-5; j_gene: TRBJ2-6; abundance: -; CDR3nt: TGTGCCAGCAGCTTGTCGGTGGGACCCAGCTCTGGGGCCAACGTCCTGACTTTC; CDR3aa: CASSLSVGPSSGANVLTF
d_gene: TRBD2; v_gene: TRBV9; j_gene: TRBJ2-1; abundance: -; CDR3nt: TGTGCCAGCAGCGACCTAGCGGGGGGGCTCGGGGATGAGCAGTTCTTC; CDR3aa: CASSDLAGGLGDEQFF
d_gene: -; v_gene: TRBV5-6; j_gene: TRBJ1-6; abundance: -; CDR3nt: TGTGCCAGCAGCTTACTCCCGAGTATTTCACCCCTCCACTTT; CDR3aa: CASSLLPSISPLHF
d_gene: -; v_gene: TRBV15; j_gene: TRBJ2-3; abundance: -; CDR3nt: TGTGCCACTCACGGAACCCAGACGGGCACAGATACGCAGTATTTT; CDR3aa: CATHGTQTGTDTQYF
d_gene: -; v_gene: TRBV28; j_gene: TRBJ2-3; abundance: -; CDR3nt: TGTGCCGGCAGTTTGGCGAGGCAGCCGGATACGCAGTATTTT; CDR3aa: CAGSLARQPDTQYF
d_gene: -; v_gene: TRBV18; j_gene: TRBJ1-2; abundance: -; CDR3nt: TGTGCCAGCTCTCCCCAGGCAGCCCGGCTGGCCGGCTACACCTTC; CDR3aa: CASSPQAARLAGYTF
d_gene: TRBD1; v_gene: TRBV27; j_gene: TRBJ1-6; abundance: -; CDR3nt: TGTGCCAGCAGTTTTACAGGGGGCGGATCACCCCTCCACTTT; CDR3aa: CASSFTGGGSPLHF
d_gene: -; v_gene: TRBV18; j_gene: TRBJ1-4; abundance: -; CDR3nt: TGTGCCAGCTCCCCCTCCGCTAATGAAAAACTGTTTTTT; CDR3aa: CASSPSANEKLFF
d_gene: -; v_gene: TRBV7-6; j_gene: TRBJ2-3; abundance: few; CDR3nt: TGTGCCAGCAGCTACACGTGGACGGGAGCGAGCACAGATACGCAGTATTTT; CDR3aa: CASSYTWTGASTDTQYF
d_gene: -; v_gene: TRBV4-3; j_gene: TRBJ1-1; abundance: -; CDR3nt: TGCGCCAGCAGCCAAGATCATCTGGGCCCGAACACTGAAGCTTTCTTT; CDR3aa: CASSQDHLGPNTEAFF
d_gene: -; v_gene: TRBV29-1; j_gene: TRBJ2-1; abundance: -; CDR3nt: TGCAGCGTTGTTCGCTTCGGAGGAGGATACAATGAGCAGTTCTTC; CDR3aa: CSVVRFGGGYNEQFF
d_gene: -; v_gene: TRBV20-1; j_gene: TRBJ2-4; abundance: -; CDR3nt: TGCAGTGCTAGAGATATTAGGCGACCGGCCAAAAACATTCAGTACTTC; CDR3aa: CSARDIRRPAKNIQYF
d_gene: TRBD2; v_gene: TRBV12-3/TRBV12-4; j_gene: TRBJ2-5; abundance: few; CDR3nt: TGTGCCAGCAGTACCAGTAGCGGGGGCTCACAAGAGACCCAGTACTTC; CDR3aa: CASSTSSGGSQETQYF
d_gene: TRBD1; v_gene: TRBV29-1; j_gene: TRBJ2-4; abundance: -; CDR3nt: TGCAGCGTTGATCGACAGGGGGTTGCGGCCAAAAACATTCAGTACTTC; CDR3aa: CSVDRQGVAAKNIQYF
d_gene: TRBD2; v_gene: TRBV28; j_gene: TRBJ2-5; abundance: few; CDR3nt: TGTGCCAGCAGTTTTCCGGGACTAGCGTCAGAGACCCAGTACTTC; CDR3aa: CASSFPGLASETQYF
d_gene: TRBD1; v_gene: TRBV20-1; j_gene: TRBJ1-5; abundance: -; CDR3nt: TGCAGTGCCCCGGACAGGGAAAGCAATCAGCCCCAGCATTTT; CDR3aa: CSAPDRESNQPQHF
d_gene: -; v_gene: TRBV27; j_gene: TRBJ2-1; abundance: -; CDR3nt: TGTGCCAGCAGTGGACGGAATACCTACAATGAGCAGTTCTTC; CDR3aa: CASSGRNTYNEQFF
d_gene: -; v_gene: TRBV6-2/TRBV6-3; j_gene: TRBJ2-5; abundance: -; CDR3nt: TGTGCCAGCTTAGATTTTTCTCAAGAGACCCAGTACTTC; CDR3aa: CASLDFSQETQYF
d_gene: -; v_gene: TRBV12-3/TRBV12-4; j_gene: TRBJ2-5; abundance: few; CDR3nt: TGTGCCAGCACCTCGGGGACAGGGTTTAGCGGGGCCCAAGAGACCCAGTACTTC; CDR3aa: CASTSGTGFSGAQETQYF
d_gene: -; v_gene: TRBV5-1; j_gene: TRBJ2-4; abundance: few; CDR3nt: TGCGCCAGCAGCTTGGATTGGGATACCCTAGCCAAAAACATTCAGTACTTC; CDR3aa: CASSLDWDTLAKNIQYF
d_gene: -; v_gene: TRBV20-1; j_gene: TRBJ2-7; abundance: -; CDR3nt: TGCAGTCCAGCACCGGTCCCCTACGAGCAGTACTTC; CDR3aa: CSPAPVPYEQYF
d_gene: -; v_gene: TRBV10-3; j_gene: TRBJ1-4; abundance: once; CDR3nt: TGTGCCATCCAGGGTTCGGAAAAACTGTTTTTT; CDR3aa: CAIQGSEKLFF
d_gene: -; v_gene: TRBV13; j_gene: TRBJ1-2; abundance: -; CDR3nt: TGTGCCAGCAGCGCGCAGAGCGGCTATGGCTACACCTTC; CDR3aa: CASSAQSGYGYTF
d_gene: -; v_gene: TRBV15; j_gene: TRBJ2-4; abundance: -; CDR3nt: TGTGCCACCAGCAACCGCCAGGGGGGTAAAAACATTCAGTACTTC; CDR3aa: CATSNRQGGKNIQYF
d_gene: -; v_gene: TRBV29-1; j_gene: TRBJ2-6; abundance: -; CDR3nt: TGCAGCGTTAAAATCCCAGGGATATCTGGGGCCAACGTCCTGACTTTC; CDR3aa: CSVKIPGISGANVLTF
d_gene: TRBD1; v_gene: TRBV10-1; j_gene: TRBJ2-5; abundance: once; CDR3nt: TGCGCCAGCAGTGAGTCGGAAATCGACAGGGTTGAGACCCAGTACTTC; CDR3aa: CASSESEIDRVETQYF
d_gene: TRBD1; v_gene: TRBV3-1; j_gene: TRBJ2-1; abundance: few; CDR3nt: TGTGCCAGCAGCCCAAGGACAGGGAATGAGCAGTTCTTC; CDR3aa: CASSPRTGNEQFF
d_gene: TRBD2; v_gene: TRBV9; j_gene: TRBJ2-1; abundance: once; CDR3nt: TGTGCCAGCAGCGTAGGGGCTAGCGGGGCCGACAATGAGCAGTTCTTC; CDR3aa: CASSVGASGADNEQFF
d_gene: -; v_gene: TRBV5-8; j_gene: TRBJ2-4; abundance: -; CDR3nt: TGTGCCAGCAGCCCCCCGGCCCGCTCGGGAAACATTCAGTACTTC; CDR3aa: CASSPPARSGNIQYF
d_gene: TRBD1; v_gene: TRBV27; j_gene: TRBJ2-1; abundance: -; CDR3nt: TGTGCCAGCAGTGTCGAGGGACAGAGAATCTACAATGAGCAGTTCTTC; CDR3aa: CASSVEGQRIYNEQFF
d_gene: -; v_gene: TRBV7-2; j_gene: TRBJ2-3; abundance: few; CDR3nt: TGTGCCAGCAGCCTCGCCCCCGGGTCACGAACAACGGATACGCAGTATTTT; CDR3aa: CASSLAPGSRTTDTQYF
d_gene: -; v_gene: TRBV20-1; j_gene: TRBJ1-2; abundance: -; CDR3nt: TGCAGTGCTAGAGATCCAGGGGAGTATGGCTACACCTTC; CDR3aa: CSARDPGEYGYTF
d_gene: -; v_gene: TRBV29-1; j_gene: TRBJ2-2; abundance: -; CDR3nt: TGCAGCGTGCGATCCGATCCCGGGGGCACCGGGGAGCTGTTTTTT; CDR3aa: CSVRSDPGGTGELFF
d_gene: TRBD1; v_gene: TRBV6-2/TRBV6-3; j_gene: TRBJ1-5; abundance: -; CDR3nt: TGTGCCAGCAGGGCATTCCTGAGGACAGGGGGCAATCAGCCCCAGCATTTT; CDR3aa: CASRAFLRTGGNQPQHF
d_gene: -; v_gene: TRBV4-2; j_gene: TRBJ2-6; abundance: few; CDR3nt: TGTGCCAGCAGCCTCGTTGCGGGGCGCGACATCTCTGGGGCCAACGTCCTGACTTTC; CDR3aa: CASSLVAGRDISGANVLTF
d_gene: -; v_gene: TRBV7-2; j_gene: TRBJ1-2; abundance: -; CDR3nt: TGTGCCAGCAGCTTAGCTCGGGGAACAACCTCATACTATGGCTACACCTTC; CDR3aa: CASSLARGTTSYYGYTF
d_gene: TRBD2; v_gene: TRBV13; j_gene: TRBJ2-1; abundance: -; CDR3nt: TGTGCCAGCAGCTTAGGGGGACTAGCGGGGGGTTCCCACTACAATGAGCAGTTCTTC; CDR3aa: CASSLGGLAGGSHYNEQFF
d_gene: -; v_gene: TRBV27; j_gene: TRBJ1-2; abundance: -; CDR3nt: TGTGCCAGCAGGCCCTTACAGGGCGGCTACACCTTC; CDR3aa: CASRPLQGGYTF